These 8 T cell receptor beta chains share one sample of origin, sequenced in a study of cytomegalovirus exposure and HLA in healthy donors. PCR used 60 Vbeta primers and 13 Jbeta primers. Sequencing was performed with immunoSEQ multiplex PCR; in TCRdb, only in-frame clones are kept and a portion is missing. The sample includes around 260,000 clones, roughly 80% of them seen just once. The sample comprised PBMCs. The receptors shown here come from a girl aged 2 to 10 in good health and CMV-seronegative.

The gene calls are TRBV9 and TRBJ2-1, with TRBD2 as a possible D gene (6 bases). This CDR3 is built from 15 residues. V gave up 0 bases and J gave up 5 bases, with 12 bases separating them. Germline CDR1 reads SGDLS; CDR2 reads YYNGEE. The CDR3 reads CASSVVGSNHNEQFF. Here the CDR3 DNA reads TGTGCCAGCAGCGTAGTCGGGAGTAACCACAATGAGCAGTTCTTC. Using reference TRBV9 and TRBJ2-1 for the parts outside the CDR3, the full variable domain is DSGVTQTPKHLITATGQRVTLRCSPRSGDLSVYWYQQSLDQGLQFLIQYYNGEERAKGNILERFSAQQFPDLHSELNLSSLELGDSALYFCASSVVGSNHNEQFFGPGTRLTVL.

The CDR3 DNA is TGCGCCAGCAGCTTGGGTAGCGGGAGAAAAGAGACCCAGTACTTC. Its protein is CASSLGSGRKETQYF. This chain uses TRBV5-1 with TRBJ2-5; TRBD2 matches at 9 bases. This CDR3 has 15 amino acids. The ends lost 0 bases at V and 3 bases at J; junction bases unmatched: 3. Per the germline V gene, CDR1 is SGHRS and CDR2 is YFSETQ.

The genes are TRBV6-5 and TRBJ2-5; D not certain. The DNA matches TRBJ2-7 better at its end, which makes the J call doubtful. Germline values: CDR1 MNHEY, CDR2 SVGAGI. The CDR3 covers 14 residues. The CDR3 bases are TGTGCCAGCAGTCTGCAGACGGGTTCCTACGAGCAGTACTTC. Translated, it gives CASSLQTGSYEQYF.

The V call is TRBV5-1, the J call TRBJ2-1; TRBD2 is a possible D gene (6 bases). The germline gives CDR1 SGHRS, CDR2 YFSETQ. This CDR3 contains 15 residues. Trimming pared 0 bases from V and 5 bases from J, leaving 12 bases between. CDR3 nucleotides: TGCGCCAGCAGCTTGGGGGTGCGGACTAACAATGAGCAGTTCTTC. Protein: CASSLGVRTNNEQFF.

The chain combines TRBV9 with TRBJ2-3, with 8 nucleotides matching TRBD1. The CDR3 spans 13 residues. Unmatched junction bases numbered 9, after V lost 7 bases and J lost 8 bases. Germline loops: CDR1 SGDLS, CDR2 YYNGEE. The CDR3 protein is CASEVGQGLTQYF. The CDR3 region has the DNA TGTGCCAGCGAGGTAGGACAGGGCCTTACGCAGTATTTT.

This clone was seen a few times. The rearrangement joins TRBV6-5 to TRBJ2-7, with 8 bases aligning to TRBD1. Germline V CDR1 and CDR2: MNHEY, SVGAGI. The J segment lost 3 bases and the V segment lost 6 bases, leaving 7 bases of the junction unmatched. The CDR3 is 14 residues long. The chain's CDR3 is CASSHPGTGYEQYF. The CDR3 DNA follows: TGTGCCAGCAGCCACCCTGGGACAGGCTACGAGCAGTACTTC.

In its sample, this clone was seen once. V and J are TRBV7-9 and TRBJ2-2, with 7 bases matching TRBD1. The V gene end was trimmed by 11 bases and the J gene end by 0 bases; junction bases not matched to a gene: 6. Germline lookup yields CDR1 SEHNR and CDR2 FQNEAQ (reference sequence). This CDR3 is built from 14 residues. CDR3 protein: CASRTGANTGELFF. The CDR3 DNA is TGTGCCTCCAGAACAGGGGCGAACACCGGGGAGCTGTTTTTT. Full variable domain (missing parts from reference TRBV7-9 and TRBJ2-2): DTGVSQNPRHKITKRGQNVTFRCDPISEHNRLYWYRQTLGQGPEFLTYFQNEAQLEKSRLLSDRFSAERPKGSFSTLEIQRTEQGDSAMYLCASRTGANTGELFFGEGSRLTVL.

This chain connects TRBV4-1 to TRBJ2-5, with 8 nucleotides matching TRBD1. CDR1 is MGHRA, CDR2 YSYEKL, per germline. Trimming cost V 6 bases and J 3 bases; bases outside gene matches: 12. The CDR3 length is 16 residues. CDR3 residues: CASRDRGIGAKETQYF. Written as DNA, the CDR3 is TGCGCCAGCAGAGACAGGGGTATCGGGGCGAAAGAGACCCAGTACTTC.